This T cell receptor (beta chain) is from a study of cytomegalovirus exposure and HLA in healthy donors. In the PCR, 60 Vbeta and 13 Jbeta primers were used. The table came from immunoSEQ multiplex PCR; TCRdb's copy has only in-frame clones and leaves some out. The sample lists around 160,000 clones; around 77% were seen once. Germline V gives CDR1 SGHAT, CDR2 FQNNGV. The CDR3 loop spans 17 amino acids. Trimming cost V 6 bases and J 1 base; bases outside gene matches: 11. This clone was detected only a few times. This TCR was sampled from a woman in her 40s in good health and CMV-seropositive. The sample comprised PBMCs. The gene calls are TRBV11-2 and TRBJ2-3; 9 bases are a match to TRBD1. CDR3 amino acids: CASSQGGQGVRTDTQYF. For the CDR3, the DNA is TGTGCCAGCAGTCAGGGGGGACAGGGAGTCCGCACAGATACGCAGTATTTT.